A selection of T cell receptor beta chains follows, all from one sample in a study of blood T cell repertoires in COVID-19. TCRdb's copy holds only in-frame clones and misses some; the assay was immunoSEQ multiplex PCR. The sample shows about 100,000 clones, approximately 88% of them seen only once. The sequenced material came from peripheral blood. These receptors all stem from a human donor in a cohort sampled during active COVID-19. CDR3s include the opening cysteine and the closing phenylalanine or tryptophan. A D gene is named only where the DNA matches it firmly. A clone size is listed for some rows: how often the clone was seen (once, few, many), or a class if it is expanded.

abundance	j_gene	d_gene	v_gene	CDR3nt	CDR3aa
few	TRBJ1-2	TRBD1	TRBV5-1	TGCGCCAGCAGCGGGGGACAGGGCGACTATGGCTACACCTTC	CASSGGQGDYGYTF
NA	TRBJ1-2	NA	TRBV20-1	TGCAGTGCTAGTCCGAGCGGCCTTCTAAGTTATGGCTACACCTTC	CSASPSGLLSYGYTF
NA	TRBJ1-2	TRBD1	TRBV18	TGTGCCAGCTCACCAATGGGACAGGGGGAGAATGGCTACACCTTC	CASSPMGQGENGYTF
NA	TRBJ2-6	NA	TRBV7-2	TGTGCCAGCAGCAACACAGGGCTTGGGGCCAACGTCCTGACTTTC	CASSNTGLGANVLTF
once	TRBJ1-6	NA	TRBV5-1	TGCGCCAGCAGCCAAGGACAAGATTCACCCCTCCACTTT	CASSQGQDSPLHF
once	TRBJ1-6	NA	TRBV9	TGTGCCAGCAGCGTAGCGAGCTCCTATAATTCACCCCTCCACTTT	CASSVASSYNSPLHF
NA	TRBJ1-4	NA	TRBV9	TGTGCCAGCAGCGTAGCGCCAGGGAAGGATGAAAAACTGTTTTTT	CASSVAPGKDEKLFF
once	TRBJ2-3	TRBD1	TRBV5-1	TGCGCCAGCAGCTTGGTCCAGGGGGCCGGAGATACGCAGTATTTT	CASSLVQGAGDTQYF
NA	TRBJ2-7	TRBD1	TRBV19	TGTGCCAGTAGTATAGACGACAGGGCCTACGAGCAGTACTTC	CASSIDDRAYEQYF
NA	TRBJ2-1	TRBD2	TRBV19	TGTGCCAGTAGTATTTGGAGCGGGGGGGCGCGGAATGAGCAGTTCTTC	CASSIWSGGARNEQFF
NA	TRBJ1-1	NA	TRBV5-1	TGCGCCAGCAGCTTACAGGGTGTGGGCACTGAAGCTTTCTTT	CASSLQGVGTEAFF
NA	TRBJ2-7	NA	TRBV7-2	TGTGCCAGCAGCTTGGATAGGGGTCGCGACGAGCAGTACTTC	CASSLDRGRDEQYF
NA	TRBJ2-2	TRBD2	TRBV5-1	TGCGCCAGCAGCCCCCGAGCTAGCGGGGGGTCGGACACCGGGGAGCTGTTTTTT	CASSPRASGGSDTGELFF
NA	TRBJ2-2	TRBD2	TRBV5-6	TGTGCCAGCAGCTTGAGGATTTCGGGGGGGAACACCGGGGAGCTGTTTTTT	CASSLRISGGNTGELFF
few	TRBJ2-7	NA	TRBV5-1	TGCGCCAGCAGCTGGAACGACAGGCCCTCCTACGAGCAGTACTTC	CASSWNDRPSYEQYF
NA	TRBJ2-2	NA	TRBV11-3	TGTGCCAGCGAAGACTTATCGAACACCGGGGAGCTGTTTTTT	CASEDLSNTGELFF
NA	TRBJ2-3	TRBD2	TRBV28	TGTGCCAGCAGTCGCCTGGGGACTAGCGGGGGCCTTTCGAATACGCAGTATTTT	CASSRLGTSGGLSNTQYF
NA	TRBJ2-2	NA	TRBV7-9	TGTGCCAGCAGCAAGCAACAGAGCACCGGGGAGCTGTTTTTT	CASSKQQSTGELFF
NA	TRBJ2-3	NA	TRBV29-1	TGCAGCGGCAGTGGGTTGACAGGGAGGCCTGTAGATACGCAGTATTTT	CSGSGLTGRPVDTQYF
NA	TRBJ2-5	NA	TRBV9	TGTGCCAGCGGACCGACAGGCGGCCTGTACCAAGAGACCCAGTACTTC	CASGPTGGLYQETQYF
NA	TRBJ1-1	NA	TRBV5-1	TGCGCCAGCAGCTTTGGACACCAGAAAACTGAAGCTTTCTTT	CASSFGHQKTEAFF
NA	TRBJ2-5	NA	TRBV4-1	TGCGCCAGCAGCCAAGGGACTATTTACCAAGAGACCCAGTACTTC	CASSQGTIYQETQYF
NA	TRBJ2-5	NA	TRBV3-1/TRBV3-2	TGTGCCAGCAGCCAAGTTGGTACAGATCCGGAGACCCAGTACTTC	CASSQVGTDPETQYF
few	TRBJ1-5	TRBD1	TRBV6-6	TGTGCCAGCAGTAAAGGGACAGTTAATCAGCCCCAGCATTTT	CASSKGTVNQPQHF
NA	TRBJ2-7	TRBD2	TRBV19	TGTGCCAGTAGTATCCCGGGGGGGCGACGGCAGTACTTC	CASSIPGGRRQYF
NA	TRBJ2-3	NA	TRBV19	TGTGCCAGTAGTCCCGGATCGGCGCGGGGCACAGATACGCAGTATTTT	CASSPGSARGTDTQYF
NA	TRBJ1-5	TRBD1	TRBV6-2/TRBV6-3	TGTGCCAGCAGCAACTCCCGGGACAGGGGGCCTCAGCCCCAGCATTTT	CASSNSRDRGPQPQHF
few	TRBJ2-1	TRBD2	TRBV7-2	TGTGCCAGCAGGGGACCCGGACTAGCGGGGGGGAACAACAATGAGCAGTTCTTC	CASRGPGLAGGNNNEQFF
NA	TRBJ1-1	NA	TRBV7-2	TGTGCCAGCAGCTTAGTCGGTTCGGGGTACGGTTTTGAAGCTTTCTTT	CASSLVGSGYGFEAFF
few	TRBJ2-1	TRBD1	TRBV20-1	TGCAGTGCTAGTTTGTGGGACAGCTACAATGAGCAGTTCTTC	CSASLWDSYNEQFF
NA	TRBJ2-5	TRBD1	TRBV30	TGTGCCTGGAGGTTACGGTCCTCATGGACAGGGCGGCAGACCCAGTACTTC	CAWRLRSSWTGRQTQYF
NA	TRBJ1-3	NA	TRBV6-6	TGTGCCAGCAGGCCTGGAGGTGCTGGAAACACCATATATTTT	CASRPGGAGNTIYF
NA	TRBJ2-7	NA	TRBV10-3	TGTGCCATCAGTGAGTCGACAGCGGAGCAGTACTTC	CAISESTAEQYF
once	TRBJ2-5	NA	TRBV5-1	TGCGCCAGCAGCTTGATACAGACGACATCGGCCCAGTACTTC	CASSLIQTTSAQYF
NA	TRBJ1-5	NA	TRBV7-9	TGTGCCAGCAGCTTAGGGCAGGGGAACCAGCCCCAGCATTTT	CASSLGQGNQPQHF
few	TRBJ2-7	TRBD1	TRBV28	TGTGCCAGCAGTCCACCCGGGGACAGAACCTACGAGCAGTACTTC	CASSPPGDRTYEQYF
NA	TRBJ2-7	NA	TRBV5-6	TGTGCCAGCAGCTTGGTCACCTACGAGCAGTACTTC	CASSLVTYEQYF